This TCR beta chain is drawn from a study of read filtering for tumor transcriptome and immune sequencing. About the research overall: Transcriptome libraries were built from DNase-treated RNA. Per sample, TCR-region reads ranged about 4 to 10.27 million by IR-seq, roughly 75 to 1273 by RNA-seq.

This clonotype has ten or more counts. The germline V gene has CDR1 SGHTA and CDR2 FQGTGA. The V end lost 5 bases, the J end lost 0 bases, and 14 bases lay between the germline ends. There are 16 residues in the CDR3. From roughly 390 ng of RNA, a library with molecular barcoded alpha/delta and beta/gamma adaptors was made. TCRdb recomputed calls from the reads with MiXCR, one row per CDR3 protein. Counted here are about 35,000 distinct CDR3 sequences, roughly an eighth occurring once; the ten biggest clones make up 6% to 8%. The specimen was a population of CD138-negative cells sorted from bone marrow. The rearrangement joins TRBV7-3 to TRBJ2-1; D might be TRBD2 (6 bases). The clonotype comes from a donor at least 40 years old with multiple myeloma. CDR3 amino acids: CASSRLGTSSYNEQFF. CDR3 nucleotide sequence: TGTGCCAGCAGCCGACTAGGAACGAGCTCCTACAATGAGCAGTTCTTC. The full variable domain, its missing parts supplied by reference TRBV7-3 and TRBJ2-1, is GAGVSQTPSNKVTEKGKYVELRCDPISGHTALYWYRQSLGQGPEFLIYFQGTGAADDSGLPNDRFFAVRPEGSVSTLKIQRTERGDSAVYLCASSRLGTSSYNEQFFGPGTRLTVL.